Listed here are 22 T cell receptor beta chains from one sample, sequenced in a study of blood T cells in healthy people across ages. The second PCR ran about 6 to 12 cycles with a sample-barcoded 5' primer and J-beta primers. TCRdb passed the 5' RACE reads through MiXCR, listing each CDR3 protein once. The repertoire holds over 600,000 distinct CDR3 sequences, roughly 46% seen once, with around 18% in the top ten. The sample was blood. All receptors derive from a man older than 75 in good health.

This clonotype was seen a handful of times. The chain couples TRBV29-1 to TRBJ2-1; D not resolved. CDR3 length: 13 residues. Trimming stripped 5 bases from V and 3 bases from J, with 11 bases between. The germline V gene encodes CDR1 SQVTM and CDR2 ANQGSEA. CDR3 DNA: TGCAGCGTTAGTCCAGCCTACTACAATGAGCAGTTCTTC. Translated, it gives CSVSPAYYNEQFF.

The rearrangement links TRBV7-3 to TRBJ2-3; D is ambiguous. The V end lost 2 bases, the J end lost 2 bases, and 11 bases lay between the germline ends. Germline V gene data show CDR1 as SGHTA and CDR2 as FQGTGA. This CDR3 has 15 residues. The CDR3 loop reads CASSLGQVSTDTQYF. CDR3 nucleotides: TGTGCCAGCAGCTTAGGTCAGGTTTCCACAGATACGCAGTATTTT.

This clonotype was counted only a few times. This chain connects TRBV28 to TRBJ1-1; tentatively, D is TRBD1 (5 bases). Germline V gene sequence: CDR1 MDHEN, CDR2 SYDVKM. The CDR3 totals 14 residues. Trimming took 6 bases from V and 1 from J, leaving 12 bases between them. The CDR3 DNA sequence: TGTGCCAGCAGGTTGGGACGGAGGAACACTGAAGCTTTCTTT. Its protein is CASRLGRRNTEAFF.

There are many counts of this clonotype. The rearrangement links TRBV27 to TRBJ2-5; TRBD2 matches 7 bases. V shed 6 bases and J 2 bases; nucleotides not matched to a gene: 6. CDR1 and CDR2 from the germline V gene are MNHEY and SMNVEV (reference sequence). The length of the CDR3 is 14 residues. The CDR3 spells CASSLSGVQETQYF. DNA of the CDR3: TGTGCCAGCAGCTTAAGCGGGGTACAAGAGACCCAGTACTTC.

The rearrangement links TRBV27 to TRBJ2-3; 11 bases align to TRBD2. Germline V gives CDR1 MNHEY, CDR2 SMNVEV (reference sequence). The CDR3 length is 16 residues. The ends lost 4 bases at V and 5 bases at J; junction bases unmatched: 8. CDR3 amino acids: CASSSLLAGAGDTQYF. CDR3 DNA sequence: TGTGCCAGCAGTTCCTTACTAGCGGGAGCTGGAGATACGCAGTATTTT.

The V call is TRBV6-6, the J call TRBJ2-7; TRBD1 matches 9 bases. In germline, CDR1 is MNHNY, CDR2 SVGAGI (reference sequence). The CDR3 has 15 residues. J was trimmed by 7 bases and V by 5 bases; bases with no gene match: 12. This chain's CDR3 is CASSLQGATYNEQYF. The CDR3 DNA is TGTGCCAGCAGTCTACAGGGGGCGACCTACAATGAGCAGTACTTC.

In this sample, this clonotype turned up a few times. At one of its ends the junction is not consistent with the germline gene, which may arise from a read error. The chain links TRBV27 to TRBJ2-7; no definite D call. CDR1 MNHEY and CDR2 SMNVEV come from the germline V gene (reference sequence). The length of the CDR3 is 14 residues. The CDR3 coding sequence is TGTGCCGGCAGTTTTTGGAGAGACGCCTACGAGCAGTACTTC. It codes for CAGSFWRDAYEQYF.

The rearrangement uses TRBV12-3 or TRBV12-4 and TRBJ2-3; D is ambiguous. V lost 6 bases, J lost 0 bases, and 7 bases lay in between. The CDR3 length is 13 residues. Here the CDR3 DNA reads TGTGCCAGCAGGTACGGAAGCACAGATACGCAGTATTTT. Translation: CASRYGSTDTQYF.

With regard to this clonotype: A single base separates this from a much larger clone, so it may be a read error. The genes are TRBV7-2 and TRBJ2-3; no firm D call. This CDR3 is built from 15 residues. Germline V gene sequence: CDR1 SGHTA, CDR2 FQGNSA. The CDR3 nucleotides are TGTGCCAGCAGCTTACAAGGGATCAAGGCAGATACGCTGTATTTT. Protein sequence: CASSLQGIKADTLYF.

V is TRBV7-9 and J is TRBJ2-3; TRBD2 matches at 7 bases. The length of the CDR3 is 16 residues. Germline CDR1 reads SEHNR; CDR2 reads FQNEAQ (reference sequence). J lost 2 bases, V lost 5 bases, and 10 bases had no gene match. CDR3: CASSQWASGNTDTQYF. The CDR3 region has the DNA TGTGCCAGCAGCCAATGGGCTAGCGGTAACACAGATACGCAGTATTTT.

This chain joins TRBV4-3 and TRBJ1-5; 7 bases fit TRBD1. V shed 0 bases and J 2 bases; nucleotides not matched to a gene: 13. This CDR3 is built from 19 residues. Looked up from germline, CDR1 is LGHNA and CDR2 is YSLEER. The CDR3 DNA reads as TGCGCCAGCAGCCAAGATGTAGGGCCAGGGGGGGCTGGCAATCAGCCCCAGCATTTT. Its translation: CASSQDVGPGGAGNQPQHF.

The J gene is TRBJ1-6, the V gene TRBV7-2; TRBD1 is a possible D gene (5 bases). V was pared by 0 bases and J by 8 bases, with 17 bases between. CDR3 size: 17 residues. CDR1 is SGHTA, CDR2 FQGNSA, per germline. CDR3 in amino acids: CASSLAGGMRYHSPLHF. The CDR3 DNA reads TGTGCCAGCAGCTTAGCCGGGGGAATGAGGTATCATTCACCCCTCCACTTT.

V is TRBV12-3 or TRBV12-4 and J is TRBJ2-1; D ambiguous. Trimming stripped 3 bases from V and 9 bases from J, with 9 bases between. The CDR3 contains 12 residues. As DNA, the CDR3 is TGTGCCAGCAGTTTCACTAATACTGAGCAGTTCTTC. Translating gives CASSFTNTEQFF.

The CDR3 region is CASSRPRAETQYF. The CDR3 DNA is TGCGCCAGCAGCCGCCCGAGGGCAGAGACCCAGTACTTC. The V call is TRBV5-1, the J call TRBJ2-5; D is perhaps TRBD2 (5 bases). The CDR3 contains 13 residues. CDR1 and CDR2 (germline): SGHRS, YFSETQ. Trimming removed 4 bases at V and 4 bases at J, with 11 bases between.

To note about this clonotype: Germline is not matched at one junction end, which may reflect a read error. CDR3 in amino acids: CASSGSGSYNGQFF. For the CDR3, the DNA is TGTGCCAGCAGCGGTAGCGGGAGTTACAATGGGCAGTTCTTC. The genes are TRBV7-8 and TRBJ2-1; TRBD2 matches 9 bases. The CDR3 runs 14 residues. Germline V gene lookup returns CDR1 SGHVS and CDR2 FQNEAQ.

Note on this clonotype: At one boundary the junction diverges from the germline segment, which might be a read error. The genes are TRBV27 and TRBJ2-2; 10 nucleotides align to TRBD1. The CDR3 has 18 amino acids. Germline CDR1 is MNHEY and CDR2 is SMNVEV (reference sequence). Written as DNA, the CDR3 is TGTGCGAGCAGCACAATTGACAGGGGGCTCAATCGGGCAGGGGAGCTGTTTTTT. Protein product: CASSTIDRGLNRAGELFF.

The V and J genes are TRBV2 and TRBJ2-1; 7 bases agree with TRBD1. Germline-derived CDR1 and CDR2 are SNHLY and FYNNEI. Unmatched junction bases numbered 13, after V lost 7 bases and J lost 13 bases. CDR3 length equals 13 residues. The CDR3, as DNA: TGTGCCAGCAAGGGACAGAACCAAGAGACCCAGTTCTTC. Translation gives CASKGQNQETQFF.

This clonotype was found a few times. This chain connects TRBV20-1 to TRBJ2-1; either TRBD1 or TRBD2 may supply D (5 bases each). Germline V gene sequence: CDR1 DFQATT, CDR2 SNEGSKA (reference sequence). This CDR3 is 15 amino acids long. V shed 0 bases and J shed 8 bases, with 17 bases lying between them. CDR3 nucleotide sequence: TGCAGTGCTAGAGATCAGAGGGGCCGAGGGTATGAGCAGTTCTTC. Translating it yields CSARDQRGRGYEQFF.

This rearrangement joins TRBV7-2 to TRBJ2-7, with 11 nucleotides matching TRBD2. The CDR3 has 15 amino acids. The germline V gene has CDR1 SGHTA and CDR2 FQGNSA. V was pared by 4 bases and J by 2 bases, with 4 bases of the junction left unmatched. The CDR3 sequence is CASSYRLAGPYEQYF. CDR3 DNA: TGTGCCAGCAGCTACAGACTAGCGGGGCCCTACGAGCAGTACTTC. The full variable domain, rest sourced from reference TRBV7-2 and TRBJ2-7, is GAGVSQSPSNKVTEKGKDVELRCDPISGHTALYWYRQSLGQGLEFLIYFQGNSAPDKSGLPSDRFSAERTGGSVSTLTIQRTQQEDSAVYLCASSYRLAGPYEQYFGPGTRLTVT.

This chain connects TRBV6-1 to TRBJ2-7; 7 bases are a match to TRBD2. V lost 8 bases to trimming and J lost 3 bases; unmatched junction nucleotides: 7. CDR1 and CDR2 from the germline V gene are MNHNS and SASEGT. The CDR3 covers 13 residues. The CDR3 DNA is TGTGCCAGCCGGGCGGGAGACGGCTACGAGCAGTACTTC. This translates into CASRAGDGYEQYF.

About this clonotype itself: A much larger clone lies a single base off, so this may be a read error. The rearrangement links TRBV7-2 to TRBJ2-7; weak D call: TRBD1 (6 bases). CDR3 length: 14 amino acids. Trimming took 1 base from V and 7 from J, leaving 14 bases between them. Per germline, CDR1 SGHTA and CDR2 FQGNSA. DNA of the CDR3: TGTGCCAGCAGCTTAGGGGGGCTATACAATGAGCAGTACTTC. Residues: CASSLGGLYNEQYF.

The chain combines TRBV19 with TRBJ1-1, with D hard to call. Germline assignment: CDR1 LNHDA and CDR2 SQIVND (reference sequence). With 5 bases removed from V and 4 bases from J, the gap between germline ends came to 11 bases. The CDR3 has 13 amino acids. CDR3: CASSSAVGTEAFF. CDR3 nucleotides: TGTGCCAGTAGTTCGGCAGTGGGCACTGAAGCTTTCTTT.